Presented here are 17 T cell receptor beta chains from one specimen sequenced in a study of T cell changes during pregnancy in multiple sclerosis. Only in-frame clones appear in the TCRdb table, and some are missing; sequencing was by immunoSEQ multiplex PCR. Of 100,000 or so clones listed, about 94% were seen once; the top ten hold 0.9%. The sample here was peripheral blood, taken before pregnancy. The receptors stem from a female donor with multiple sclerosis, enrolled in a pregnancy study.

The chain carries TRBV10-3 and TRBJ1-2; 8 bases align to TRBD1. The CDR3 sequence is 12 residues long. The V gene's germline CDR1 is ENHRY and CDR2 SYGVKD. Trimming cost V 7 bases and J 7 bases; bases outside gene matches: 5. The CDR3 here is CAITGQGSGYTF. CDR3 nucleotide sequence: TGTGCCATCACCGGACAGGGAAGTGGCTACACCTTC.

The table lists this clone with a count of one. The genes are TRBV7-8 and TRBJ2-1; no clear D gene. With 1 base removed from V and 10 bases from J, the gap between germline ends came to 8 bases. Germline assignment: CDR1 SGHVS and CDR2 FQNEAQ. CDR3 length equals 12 residues. The CDR3 region is CASSLGQFEQFF. CDR3 bases: TGTGCCAGCAGCTTAGGTCAGTTCGAGCAGTTCTTC.

CDR3 coding DNA: TGTGCCAGCAGCTTATCCCCTAACCGCGAGCAGTACTTC. Translating gives CASSLSPNREQYF. J is TRBJ2-7 and V is TRBV7-9; D unresolved. The germline V and J ends were trimmed by 2 bases and 6 bases, with 11 bases remaining between them. This CDR3 comprises 13 residues. Per the germline V gene, CDR1 is SEHNR and CDR2 is FQNEAQ (reference sequence).

The V and J genes are TRBV19 and TRBJ2-7; 8 bases are a match to TRBD2. The germline V gene encodes CDR1 LNHDA and CDR2 SQIVND (reference sequence). Losses at the gene ends were 5 bases for V and 7 bases for J; bases not matched to a gene: 7. The CDR3 extends over 13 amino acids. The CDR3 DNA reads TGTGCCAGTAGTCCCGCGGGAGGAGGAGAGCAGTACTTC. Amino acids: CASSPAGGGEQYF.

CDR3 nucleotides: TGTGCCAGCAGCTCCCCCTGGACAGAGCAGTACTTC. It specifies CASSSPWTEQYF. The rearrangement uses TRBV7-9 and TRBJ2-7; tentative D call: TRBD1 (5 bases). The V and J ends lost 4 bases and 7 bases respectively, with 11 bases between them. Germline loops: CDR1 SEHNR, CDR2 FQNEAQ (reference sequence). CDR3 size: 12 residues.

The V call is TRBV28, the J call TRBJ1-2; TRBD1 matches at 9 bases. The length of the CDR3 is 12 residues. From germline, CDR1 is MDHEN and CDR2 SYDVKM. With 7 bases clipped from V and 5 bases from J, the junction kept 2 bases outside the gene matches. The CDR3 loop is CASKTGGYGYTF. DNA of the CDR3: TGTGCCAGCAAGACAGGGGGGTATGGCTACACCTTC.

The CDR3: CAISEGHTDTQYF. CDR3 coding DNA: TGTGCCATCAGTGAGGGCCACACAGATACGCAGTATTTT. The chain carries TRBV10-3 and TRBJ2-3; no firm D call. The CDR3 consists of 13 residues. The germline V and J ends were trimmed by 2 bases and 2 bases, with 5 bases remaining between them. The V gene's germline CDR1 is ENHRY and CDR2 SYGVKD.

This chain links TRBV15 with TRBJ2-1; D might be TRBD1 (5 bases). V lost 0 bases, J lost 10 bases, and 10 bases lay in between. CDR1 LNHNV and CDR2 YYDKDF come from the germline V gene (reference sequence). The CDR3 is 13 residues long. The CDR3 loop reads CATSRDAGSEQFF. As DNA, the CDR3 is TGTGCCACCAGCAGAGACGCAGGGTCCGAGCAGTTCTTC.

The CDR3: CASSLVIAGPQETQYF. CDR3 DNA: TGCGCCAGCAGCTTAGTTATAGCGGGCCCCCAGGAGACCCAGTACTTC. The V call is TRBV5-1, the J call TRBJ2-5; 7 bases agree with TRBD2. The CDR3 covers 16 residues. J lost 5 bases, V lost 2 bases, and 12 bases had no gene match. The V gene's germline CDR1 is SGHRS and CDR2 YFSETQ.

This sequence joins TRBV30 and TRBJ1-2; 7 nucleotides line up with TRBD1. The germline V gene encodes CDR1 GTSNPN and CDR2 SVGIG (reference sequence). The CDR3 extends over 14 amino acids. Trimming removed 2 bases from V and 4 bases from J; junction bases left unmatched: 7. In DNA, the CDR3 is TGTGCCTGGAGTATGACAGGGTATAGCTATGGCTACACCTTC. It codes for CAWSMTGYSYGYTF.

The V call is TRBV27, the J call TRBJ2-1; 9 nucleotides agree with TRBD2. Germline CDR1 MNHEY, CDR2 SMNVEV (reference sequence). The CDR3 spans 16 residues. After removal of 1 base from V and 5 bases from J, the junction contained 6 bases not matched to a gene. The DNA for the CDR3 is TGTGCCAGCAGTTTATTTTCTAGCGGGATTAACAATGAGCAGTTCTTC. Translating it yields CASSLFSSGINNEQFF.

This clone was counted a single time. The rearrangement links TRBV7-9 to TRBJ1-4, with D tentatively TRBD1 (6 bases). CDR1 and CDR2 from the germline V gene are SEHNR and FQNEAQ (reference sequence). The CDR3 has 15 amino acids. The V end was cut by 4 bases, the J end by 5 bases, with 14 bases between. The CDR3, as DNA: TGTGCCAGCAGCTCAACAGGGCTAGGAAATGAAAAACTGTTTTTT. Translating it yields CASSSTGLGNEKLFF.

The chain has TRBV7-9 and TRBJ1-2; perhaps TRBD1 as D (5 bases). CDR1 is SEHNR, CDR2 FQNEAQ, per germline (reference sequence). V was shortened by 0 bases and J by 5 bases, with 7 bases between the two germline ends. The CDR3 sequence is 13 residues long. CDR3 sequence: CASSLAQGYGYTF. The CDR3 region has the DNA TGTGCCAGCAGCTTAGCGCAGGGATATGGCTACACCTTC.

The J gene is TRBJ2-7, the V gene TRBV20-1; D is unclear. The ends were cut back, 1 base at V and 6 bases at J, with 7 bases in the middle. The CDR3 length is 11 residues. CDR1 and CDR2 from the germline V gene are DFQATT and SNEGSKA (reference sequence). The CDR3 DNA follows: TGCAGTGCTAGAGGGCCCCCCGAGCAGTACTTC. Amino acid sequence: CSARGPPEQYF.

For the CDR3, the DNA is TGTGCCTGGGGGGACAGGGGCTACGAGCAGTACTTC. This gives the protein CAWGDRGYEQYF. This sequence joins TRBV30 and TRBJ2-7; TRBD1 aligns across 10 bases. CDR1 is GTSNPN, CDR2 SVGIG, per germline (reference sequence). This CDR3 has 12 residues. The V and J ends lost 5 bases and 3 bases, in that order; junction bases with no gene match: 1.

The V call is TRBV25-1, the J call TRBJ2-7; D unclear. Germline loops: CDR1 MGHDK, CDR2 SYGVNS. This CDR3 spans 12 amino acids. The V end lost 3 bases, the J end lost 3 bases, and 6 bases lay between the germline ends. The CDR3 bases are TGTGCCAGCAGTGAGTCCATCTACGAGCAGTACTTC. Translated, it gives CASSESIYEQYF.

The V gene is TRBV7-9, the J gene TRBJ2-7, with 7 bases matching TRBD1. Germline trimming cut 0 bases from V and 4 bases from J; bases unmatched to any gene: 3. The length of the CDR3 is 14 residues. Germline loops: CDR1 SEHNR, CDR2 FQNEAQ (reference sequence). CDR3 bases: TGTGCCAGCAGCTTAGCGGACAGGATATACGAGCAGTACTTC. Its translation is CASSLADRIYEQYF.